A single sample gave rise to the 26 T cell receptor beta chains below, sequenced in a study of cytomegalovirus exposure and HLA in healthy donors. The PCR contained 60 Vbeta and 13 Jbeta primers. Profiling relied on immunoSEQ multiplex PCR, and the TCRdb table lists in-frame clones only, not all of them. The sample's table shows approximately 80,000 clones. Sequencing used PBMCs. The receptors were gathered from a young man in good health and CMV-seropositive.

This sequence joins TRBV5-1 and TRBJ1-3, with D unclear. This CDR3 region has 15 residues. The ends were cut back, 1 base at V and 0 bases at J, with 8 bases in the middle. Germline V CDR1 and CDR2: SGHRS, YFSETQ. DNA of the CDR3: TGCGCCAGCAGCTTGAACGCGAACTCTGGAAACACCATATATTTT. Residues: CASSLNANSGNTIYF.

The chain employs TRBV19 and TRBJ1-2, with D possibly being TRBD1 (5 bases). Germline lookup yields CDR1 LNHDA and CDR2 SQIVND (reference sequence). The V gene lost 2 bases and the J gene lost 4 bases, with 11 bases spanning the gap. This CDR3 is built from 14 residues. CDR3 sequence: CASSIRRGVYGYTF. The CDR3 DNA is TGTGCCAGTAGTATAAGGAGGGGCGTCTATGGCTACACCTTC.

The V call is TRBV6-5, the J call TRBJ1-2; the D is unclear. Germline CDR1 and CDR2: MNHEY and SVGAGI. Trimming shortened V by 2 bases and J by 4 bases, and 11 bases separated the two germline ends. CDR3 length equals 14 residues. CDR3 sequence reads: CASSYLEGGYGYTF. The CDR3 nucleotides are TGTGCCAGCAGTTACCTGGAGGGTGGCTATGGCTACACCTTC.

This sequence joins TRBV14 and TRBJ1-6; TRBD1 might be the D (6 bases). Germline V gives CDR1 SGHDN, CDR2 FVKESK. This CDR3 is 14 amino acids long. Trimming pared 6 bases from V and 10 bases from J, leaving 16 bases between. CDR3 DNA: TGTGCCAGCAGACAACAGGGATATCACTCACCCCTCCACTTT. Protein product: CASRQQGYHSPLHF.

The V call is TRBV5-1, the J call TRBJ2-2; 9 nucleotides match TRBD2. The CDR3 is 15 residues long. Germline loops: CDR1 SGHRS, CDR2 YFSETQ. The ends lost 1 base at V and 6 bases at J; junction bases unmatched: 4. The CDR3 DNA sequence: TGCGCCAGCAGCTTGACGCGGGAGGGACCCGGGGAGCTGTTTTTT. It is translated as CASSLTREGPGELFF.

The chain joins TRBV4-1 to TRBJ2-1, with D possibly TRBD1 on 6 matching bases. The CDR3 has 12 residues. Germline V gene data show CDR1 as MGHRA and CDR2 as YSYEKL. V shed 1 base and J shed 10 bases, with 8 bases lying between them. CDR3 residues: CASSQVDREQFF. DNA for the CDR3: TGCGCCAGCAGCCAAGTTGACAGGGAGCAGTTCTTC.

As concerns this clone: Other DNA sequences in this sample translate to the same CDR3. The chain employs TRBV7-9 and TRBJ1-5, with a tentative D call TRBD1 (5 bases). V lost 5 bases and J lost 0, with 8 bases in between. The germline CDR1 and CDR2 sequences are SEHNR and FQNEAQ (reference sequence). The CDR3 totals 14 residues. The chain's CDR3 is CASSPTGSNQPQHF. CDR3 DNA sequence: TGTGCCAGCAGCCCAACAGGTAGCAATCAGCCCCAGCATTTT. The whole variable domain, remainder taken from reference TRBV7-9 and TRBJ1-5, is DTGVSQNPRHKITKRGQNVTFRCDPISEHNRLYWYRQTLGQGPEFLTYFQNEAQLEKSRLLSDRFSAERPKGSFSTLEIQRTEQGDSAMYLCASSPTGSNQPQHFGDGTRLSIL.

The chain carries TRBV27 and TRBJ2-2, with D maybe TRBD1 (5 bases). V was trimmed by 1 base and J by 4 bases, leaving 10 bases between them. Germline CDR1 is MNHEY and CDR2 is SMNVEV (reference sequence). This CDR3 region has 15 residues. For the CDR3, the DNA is TGTGCCAGCAGTTTATTAGCTAGGGGCACCGGGGAGCTGTTTTTT. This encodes CASSLLARGTGELFF.

DNA of the CDR3: TGTGCCAGCAGTTTAGGGACAGGGAGTTACCAGCCCCAGCATTTT. This gives the protein CASSLGTGSYQPQHF. V and J are TRBV27 and TRBJ1-5; 9 bases fit TRBD1. Germline V gene lookup returns CDR1 MNHEY and CDR2 SMNVEV (reference sequence). Losses at the gene ends were 2 bases for V and 7 bases for J; bases not matched to a gene: 6. The CDR3 has 15 amino acids.

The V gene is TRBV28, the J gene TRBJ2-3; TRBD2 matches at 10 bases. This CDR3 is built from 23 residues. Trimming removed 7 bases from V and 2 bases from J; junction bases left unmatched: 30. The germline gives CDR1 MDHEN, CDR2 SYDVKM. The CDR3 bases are TGTGCCAGCATCTTGTTTCGGAACCGTTCCTCCCAACAGCGGGAGGGCCCCACAGATACGCAGTATTTT. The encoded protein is CASILFRNRSSQQREGPTDTQYF.

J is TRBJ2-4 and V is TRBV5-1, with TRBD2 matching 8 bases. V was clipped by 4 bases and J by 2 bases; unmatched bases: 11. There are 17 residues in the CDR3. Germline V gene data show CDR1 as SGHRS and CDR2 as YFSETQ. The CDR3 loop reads CASSPREGSGTKNIQYF. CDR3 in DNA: TGCGCCAGCAGCCCCCGGGAGGGTTCCGGGACCAAAAACATTCAGTACTTC.

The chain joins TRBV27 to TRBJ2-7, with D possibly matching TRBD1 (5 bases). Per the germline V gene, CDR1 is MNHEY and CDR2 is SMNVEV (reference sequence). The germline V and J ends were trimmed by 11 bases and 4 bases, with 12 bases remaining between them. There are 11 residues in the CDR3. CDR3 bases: TGTGCCTCAGGAAGGGGTTACGAGCAGTACTTC. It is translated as CASGRGYEQYF.

The CDR3 region is CASNLARLNTGELFF. The CDR3 nucleotides read TGTGCCAGCAACTTGGCTAGGTTGAACACCGGGGAGCTGTTTTTT. The chain carries TRBV28 and TRBJ2-2, with unresolved D. The CDR3 is made up of 15 amino acids. Germline values: CDR1 MDHEN, CDR2 SYDVKM. The V gene lost 7 bases and the J gene lost 1 base, with 13 bases spanning the gap. Using reference TRBV28 and TRBJ2-2 for the parts outside the CDR3, the full variable domain is DVKVTQSSRYLVKRTGEKVFLECVQDMDHENMFWYRQDPGLGLRLIYFSYDVKMKEKGDIPEGYSVSREKKERFSLILESASTNQTSMYLCASNLARLNTGELFFGEGSRLTVL.

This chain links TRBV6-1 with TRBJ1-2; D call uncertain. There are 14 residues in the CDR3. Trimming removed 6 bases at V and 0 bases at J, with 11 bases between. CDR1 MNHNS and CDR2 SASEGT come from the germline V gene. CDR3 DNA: TGTGCCAGCAGGGGAGCGGTTTCTAACTATGGCTACACCTTC. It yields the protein CASRGAVSNYGYTF.

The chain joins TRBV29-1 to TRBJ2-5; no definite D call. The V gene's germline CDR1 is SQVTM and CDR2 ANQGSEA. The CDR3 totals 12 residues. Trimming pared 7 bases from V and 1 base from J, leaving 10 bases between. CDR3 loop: CSGTRRQETQYF. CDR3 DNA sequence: TGCAGCGGCACCAGGCGCCAAGAGACCCAGTACTTC.

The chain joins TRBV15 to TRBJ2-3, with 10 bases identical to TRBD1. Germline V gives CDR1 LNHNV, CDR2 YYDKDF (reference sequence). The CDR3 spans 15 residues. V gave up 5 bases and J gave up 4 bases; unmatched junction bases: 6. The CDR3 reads CATSPRDRGADTQYF. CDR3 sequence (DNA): TGTGCCACCAGCCCACGGGACAGGGGCGCAGATACGCAGTATTTT.

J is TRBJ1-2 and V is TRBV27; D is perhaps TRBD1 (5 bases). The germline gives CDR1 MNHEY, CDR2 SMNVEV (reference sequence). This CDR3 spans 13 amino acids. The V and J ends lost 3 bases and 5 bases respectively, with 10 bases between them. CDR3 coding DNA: TGTGCCAGCAGTTTGGGGCAGTTGTATGGCTACACCTTC. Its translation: CASSLGQLYGYTF.

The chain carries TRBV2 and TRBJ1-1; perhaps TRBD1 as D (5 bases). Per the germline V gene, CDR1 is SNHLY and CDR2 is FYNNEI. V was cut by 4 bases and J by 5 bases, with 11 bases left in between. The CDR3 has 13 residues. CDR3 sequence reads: CASSGSGGTEAFF. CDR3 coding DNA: TGTGCCAGCAGTGGGTCCGGGGGTACTGAAGCTTTCTTT.

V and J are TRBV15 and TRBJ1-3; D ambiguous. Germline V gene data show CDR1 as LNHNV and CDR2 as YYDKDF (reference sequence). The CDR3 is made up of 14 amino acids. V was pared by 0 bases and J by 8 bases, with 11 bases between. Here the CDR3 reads CATSRERGGDTIYF. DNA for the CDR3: TGTGCCACCAGCAGAGAACGGGGAGGTGACACCATATATTTT.

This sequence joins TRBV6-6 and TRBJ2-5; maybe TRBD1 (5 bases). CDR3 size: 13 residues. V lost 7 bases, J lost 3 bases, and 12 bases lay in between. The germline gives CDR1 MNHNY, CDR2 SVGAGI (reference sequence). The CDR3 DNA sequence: TGTGCCAGCACCCCTGGGGCCGAAGAGACCCAGTACTTC. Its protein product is CASTPGAEETQYF.

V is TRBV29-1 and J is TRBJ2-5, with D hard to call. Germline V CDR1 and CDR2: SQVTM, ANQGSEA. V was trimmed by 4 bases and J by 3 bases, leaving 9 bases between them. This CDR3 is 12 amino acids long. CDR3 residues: CSVGTAEETQYF. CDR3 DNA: TGCAGCGTTGGAACAGCCGAAGAGACCCAGTACTTC.

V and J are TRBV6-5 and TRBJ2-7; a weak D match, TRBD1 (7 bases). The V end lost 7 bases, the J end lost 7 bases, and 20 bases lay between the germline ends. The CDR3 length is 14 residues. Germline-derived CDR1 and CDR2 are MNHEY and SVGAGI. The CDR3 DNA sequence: TGTGCCAGCAAAAGGGAGGCAGGGGGGAGTGAGCAGTACTTC. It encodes CASKREAGGSEQYF.

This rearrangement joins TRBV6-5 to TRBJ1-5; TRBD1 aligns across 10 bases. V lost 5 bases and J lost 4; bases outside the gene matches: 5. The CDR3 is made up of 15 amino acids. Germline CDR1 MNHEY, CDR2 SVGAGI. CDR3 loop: CASSLRGQGNQPQHF. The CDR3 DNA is TGTGCCAGCAGTCTAAGGGGACAGGGGAATCAGCCCCAGCATTTT.

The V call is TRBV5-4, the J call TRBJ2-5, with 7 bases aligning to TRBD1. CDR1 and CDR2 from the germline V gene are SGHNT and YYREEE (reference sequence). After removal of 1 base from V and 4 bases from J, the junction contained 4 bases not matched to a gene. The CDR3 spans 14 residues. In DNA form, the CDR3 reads TGTGCCAGCAGCTTGAGGGGGCCCTCAGAGACCCAGTACTTC. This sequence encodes CASSLRGPSETQYF. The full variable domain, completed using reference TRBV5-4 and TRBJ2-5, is ETGVTQSPTHLIKTRGQQVTLRCSSQSGHNTVSWYQQALGQGPQFIFQYYREEENGRGNFPPRFSGLQFPNYSSELNVNALELDDSALYLCASSLRGPSETQYFGPGTRLLVL.

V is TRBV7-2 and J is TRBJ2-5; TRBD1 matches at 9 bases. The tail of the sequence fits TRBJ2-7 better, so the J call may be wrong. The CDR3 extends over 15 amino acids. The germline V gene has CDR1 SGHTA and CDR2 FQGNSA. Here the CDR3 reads CASSSVEDRGYEQYF. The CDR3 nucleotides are TGTGCCAGCAGCTCCGTCGAGGACAGGGGATACGAGCAGTACTTC.

The DNA for the CDR3 is TGCAGCTCTAACACAGATACGCAGTATTTT. It encodes CSSNTDTQYF. The rearrangement joins TRBV29-1 to TRBJ2-3; D gene ambiguous. Trimming stripped 8 bases from V and 2 bases from J, with 5 bases between. Germline CDR1 is SQVTM and CDR2 is ANQGSEA. There are 10 residues in the CDR3.